These T cell receptor beta chains were read from a single sample in a study of T cells after posttransplantation cyclophosphamide. This table comes from immunoSEQ multiplex PCR, and its TCRdb copy is limited to in-frame clones, with some not included. The sample carries some 21,000 clones, 95% to 99% recorded once. The sequencing input was naive CD8+ T cells sorted from PBMCs. These receptors came from a man aged 40-49 years in good health, CMV-negative, and a related stem cell transplant donor. The CDR3 runs from the conserved cysteine through the conserved F or W. D genes are given only for firm matches. For some rows the clone size is stated as once, few or many, or as a class when expanded; others skip it.

NA	NA	TRBV7-2	14	TRBJ2-7	TGTGCCAGCAGCCCCACCCCGGGACTGTACGAGCAGTACTTC	CASSPTPGLYEQYF
NA	once	TRBV6-1	11	TRBJ2-7	TGTGCCAGCACCCTACTCTACGAGCAGTACTTC	CASTLLYEQYF
NA	NA	TRBV20-1	11	TRBJ2-5	TGCAGTGCCCCCGGGGGTGAGACCCAGTACTTC	CSAPGGETQYF
TRBD1	NA	TRBV5-1	13	TRBJ1-1	TGCGCCAGCAACGACAGGGGGAACACTGAAGCTTTCTTT	CASNDRGNTEAFF
NA	NA	TRBV7-9	11	TRBJ2-7	TGTGCCAGCAGCTCACCTGCGGAACAGTACTTC	CASSSPAEQYF
NA	NA	TRBV19	13	TRBJ1-5	TGTGCCAGTAGTATGCAGGGAAAACCCCTTCAGCATTTT	CASSMQGKPLQHF
NA	NA	TRBV27	12	TRBJ2-2	TGTGCCAGCTCAGCGGGCACCGGGGAGCTGTTTTTT	CASSAGTGELFF
TRBD2	NA	TRBV5-1	16	TRBJ2-1	TGCGCCAGCAGCTTGGAGACTAGCGGGATTGACGATGAGCAGTTCTTC	CASSLETSGIDDEQFF
NA	NA	TRBV7-6	12	TRBJ2-2	TGTGCCAGCAGCCCGGGCACCGGGGAGCTGTTTTTT	CASSPGTGELFF
NA	NA	TRBV7-9	13	TRBJ1-2	TGTGCCAGCAGCTTAGGAGCTAACTATGGCTACACCTTC	CASSLGANYGYTF
NA	NA	TRBV6-4	11	TRBJ1-1	TGTGCCAGCAGTGATTCAACTGAAGCTTTCTTT	CASSDSTEAFF
NA	NA	TRBV9	15	TRBJ2-1	TGTGCCAGCAGCGTAGGATATTCCCAGGTCGGAGGGGTGTTCTTC	CASSVGYSQVGGVFF
TRBD2	NA	TRBV2	14	TRBJ2-1	TGTGCCAGACAGGGACTAGCGGGCGACAATGAGCAGTTCTTC	CARQGLAGDNEQFF
NA	NA	TRBV15	11	TRBJ2-7	TGTGACACCAGCTACGGGGTCGTGCAGTACTTC	CDTSYGVVQYF
TRBD1	NA	TRBV10-3	14	TRBJ1-1	TGTGCCATCAGTGAGACAGGGGAAGGGACTGAAGCTTTCTTT	CAISETGEGTEAFF
NA	NA	TRBV2	9	TRBJ1-2	TGTGCCAGCACCCTCGGCTACACCTTC	CASTLGYTF
NA	NA	TRBV2	15	TRBJ2-6	TGTGCCAGCAGGTTCGAGACAGGTGGGGCCAACGTCCTGACTTTC	CASRFETGGANVLTF
NA	once	TRBV27	14	TRBJ2-7	TGTGCCAGCAGTTTAGGCAGGGCCGACTACGAGCAGTACTTC	CASSLGRADYEQYF
NA	NA	TRBV6-1	15	TRBJ2-7	TGTGCCAGCAGTGAAATAACAGGCAGCCCCTACGAGCAGTACTTC	CASSEITGSPYEQYF
NA	NA	TRBV9	13	TRBJ2-1	TGTGCCAGCAGGCCACAATCGGGGTACGAGCAGTTCTTC	CASRPQSGYEQFF
NA	NA	TRBV4-1	15	TRBJ2-2	TGCGCCAGCAGCCAAAGGGACACCTACACCGGGGAGCTGTTTTTT	CASSQRDTYTGELFF
NA	NA	TRBV11-2	12	TRBJ2-7	TGTGCCAGCAGCTACAGCCGTTACGAGCAGTACTTC	CASSYSRYEQYF
NA	NA	TRBV28	15	TRBJ1-3	TGTGCCAGCAGTTCCGACCGCAGGGTTGGAAACACCATATATTTT	CASSSDRRVGNTIYF
NA	NA	TRBV15	14	TRBJ1-5	TGTGCCACCAGCAGAGTCGGTAGCAATCAGCCCCAGCATTTT	CATSRVGSNQPQHF
NA	once	TRBV27	17	TRBJ1-1	TGTGCCAGCAGTTTACAGGGGTCGGGTGGAATTGACACTGAAGCTTTCTTT	CASSLQGSGGIDTEAFF
NA	NA	TRBV27	14	TRBJ2-7	TGTGCCAGCAGTTTAATAGGGGCTCTACACGAGCAGTACTTC	CASSLIGALHEQYF
NA	NA	TRBV27	15	TRBJ1-2	TGTGCCAGCAGTTTTGACGGGGGGGCGACCTATGGCTACACCTTC	CASSFDGGATYGYTF
TRBD1	NA	TRBV6-6	16	TRBJ2-3	TGTGCCAGCAGTTCAATGGGACAGGGACCGGCAGATACGCAGTATTTT	CASSSMGQGPADTQYF
NA	NA	TRBV18	14	TRBJ2-1	TGTGCCAGCTCACTAGCCGCTGGAGGTCCTGAGCAGTTCTTC	CASSLAAGGPEQFF
TRBD2	once	TRBV19	16	TRBJ2-1	TGTGCCAGTAGTATATGGACTAGCGGCTCCTACAATGAGCAGTTCTTC	CASSIWTSGSYNEQFF
TRBD2	NA	TRBV10-3	15	TRBJ2-1	TGTGCCATCAATAAGCGGGAGGGCGTCTACAATGAGCAGTTCTTC	CAINKREGVYNEQFF
TRBD1	NA	TRBV27	15	TRBJ1-1	TGTGCCAGCAGCTCACTGGGACAGAAGAACACTGAAGCTTTCTTT	CASSSLGQKNTEAFF
TRBD1	NA	TRBV28	14	TRBJ2-7	TGTGCCAGCGGACTGGACAGGGAGTTCGGCGAGCAGTACTTC	CASGLDREFGEQYF
NA	NA	TRBV7-4	15	TRBJ2-1	TGTGCCAGCAGCTTAAAGCAGGGTTCGAGCAATGAGCAGTTCTTC	CASSLKQGSSNEQFF
TRBD2	once	TRBV2	14	TRBJ2-1	TGTGCCAACTATGGGGATAGCGGGAGCTATGAGCAGTTCTTC	CANYGDSGSYEQFF
TRBD1	NA	TRBV7-9	14	TRBJ1-5	TGTGCCAGCAGCCGACAGGGGGGAGGTCAGCCCCAGCATTTT	CASSRQGGGQPQHF
TRBD2	once	TRBV19	15	TRBJ2-7	TGTGCCAGTAGCCTCGGACTAGCGGGCACCTACGAGCAGTACTTC	CASSLGLAGTYEQYF
TRBD2	NA	TRBV11-2	19	TRBJ2-1	TGTGCCAGCAGCTCTCCCCTATATAGCGGGAGTAGCACCTACAATGAGCAGTTCTTC	CASSSPLYSGSSTYNEQFF
NA	NA	TRBV6-1	10	TRBJ2-7	TGTGCCAGCAGGGCCAACGAGCAGTACTTC	CASRANEQYF
NA	NA	TRBV4-1	17	TRBJ2-6	TGCGCCAGCAGCCAATTCCCGGGGAGGTCTGGGGCCAACGTCCTGACTTTC	CASSQFPGRSGANVLTF
NA	NA	TRBV9	14	TRBJ2-7	TGTGCCAGCAGCGTAGTTCCGGGTGGAGACGAGCAGTACTTC	CASSVVPGGDEQYF
NA	once	TRBV7-9	16	TRBJ2-1	TGTGCCAGCAGTACCTTCTTGAGGGAGCAGCACAGTGAGCAGTTCTTC	CASSTFLREQHSEQFF
NA	NA	TRBV28	12	TRBJ2-1	TGTGCCAGCAGAGCCCCGGGAAATGAGCAGTTCTTC	CASRAPGNEQFF
TRBD2	NA	TRBV5-1	15	TRBJ2-3	TGCGCCAGCAGCTGGGTAGCGGGAGGCACAGATACGCAGTATTTT	CASSWVAGGTDTQYF
NA	NA	TRBV6-1	13	TRBJ2-7	TGTGCCAGCAGTGAAGGAGGGATCTACGAGCAGTACTTC	CASSEGGIYEQYF
TRBD1	NA	TRBV10-1	14	TRBJ2-7	TGCGCCAGCAGTTCCGACAGGGAAGTAAACGAGCAGTACTTC	CASSSDREVNEQYF
NA	NA	TRBV7-6	15	TRBJ2-7	TGTGCCAGCAGCGCCTCGACAAGGAACACCTACGAGCAGTACTTC	CASSASTRNTYEQYF
NA	NA	TRBV13	11	TRBJ2-1	TGTGCCAGCAGCCGTCTCAATGAGCAGTTCTTC	CASSRLNEQFF
NA	NA	TRBV6-5	15	TRBJ1-1	TGTGCCAGCAGTTACTCCGGACAGTTGAACACTGAAGCTTTCTTT	CASSYSGQLNTEAFF
TRBD2	NA	TRBV6-1	14	TRBJ2-1	TGTGCCAGCAGTGAACTGGGACTACTCAATGAGCAGTTCTTC	CASSELGLLNEQFF
NA	NA	TRBV28	14	TRBJ2-1	TGTGCCAGCAGGGTAGCGGATTTCTACAATGAGCAGTTCTTC	CASRVADFYNEQFF
TRBD2	few	TRBV6-1	15	TRBJ2-7	TGTGCCAGCAGTGAACGGATAGCGGGAGTGGGGGAGCAGTACTTC	CASSERIAGVGEQYF
NA	NA	TRBV5-6	13	TRBJ1-1	TGTGCCAGCAGCGGGGGGACGAACACTGAAGCTTTCTTT	CASSGGTNTEAFF
TRBD2	NA	TRBV9	15	TRBJ2-7	TGTGCCAGCAGTCCCAGCGGGAGGACCTCCTACGAGCAGTACTTC	CASSPSGRTSYEQYF
TRBD2	NA	TRBV28	15	TRBJ2-1	TGTGCCAGCAGTTTTCCGGGACTAGCGGCCAATGAGCAGTTCTTC	CASSFPGLAANEQFF
NA	NA	TRBV21-1	12	TRBJ1-1	TGTGCCAGCAGTCCAGGAAGGACTGAAGCTTTCTTT	CASSPGRTEAFF
TRBD1	NA	TRBV2	17	TRBJ1-1	TGTGCCAGCATAGATTGGACAGGGGGCGGCCTGAACACTGAAGCTTTCTTT	CASIDWTGGGLNTEAFF
TRBD2	once	TRBV5-4	14	TRBJ2-7	TGTGCCAGCAGTGGACTAGCGTCAGTCGACGAGCAGTACTTC	CASSGLASVDEQYF
NA	once	TRBV30	15	TRBJ1-5	TGTGCCTGGAATGAGGGAGGGAATAGCAATCAGCCCCAGCATTTT	CAWNEGGNSNQPQHF
TRBD2	NA	TRBV7-9	15	TRBJ2-7	TGTGCCAGCAGCTTAGTTAGGGAGGGGTCCTACGAGCAGTACTTC	CASSLVREGSYEQYF